This is a list of T cell receptor beta chains from one sample in a study of early T cells in non-severe SARS-CoV-2 infection. One entry per CDR3 protein results from TCRdb running MiXCR on the 5' RACE reads. The table records 25,000 to 35,000 distinct CDR3 sequences, roughly 7.2% of them present only once. Sample: whole blood. The receptors derive from an adult who was a healthcare worker with PCR-confirmed SARS-CoV-2 infection or an uninfected control (not recorded which). Each CDR3 is given with its conserved first and last residue. The D gene is left open where the match is weak. Clone size appears in some rows only: once, few, many, or a class for an expanded clone.

TRBV4-2,TRBJ2-5,.,.,CASSPGEQETQYF,TGTGCCAGCAGCCCGGGGGAACAAGAGACCCAGTACTTC
TRBV7-6,TRBJ2-1,TRBD2,many,CASSWTSGRAKEDEQFF,TGTGCCAGCAGCTGGACTAGCGGGAGGGCAAAAGAGGATGAGCAGTTCTTC
TRBV5-5,TRBJ2-5,.,medium-sized,CASSLVWDNQETQYF,TGTGCCAGCAGCTTGGTTTGGGACAACCAAGAGACCCAGTACTTC
TRBV7-7,TRBJ2-2,TRBD2,.,CASSFHSGGNTGELFF,TGTGCCAGCAGCTTCCATAGCGGGGGGAACACCGGGGAGCTGTTTTTT
TRBV6-2/TRBV6-3,TRBJ2-7,.,many,CASSFSEGTYEQYF,TGTGCCAGCAGTTTTAGCGAGGGGACCTACGAGCAGTACTTC
TRBV6-5,TRBJ2-5,TRBD1,many,CASSLTGTGGQETQYF,TGTGCCAGCAGCCTCACCGGGACAGGGGGCCAAGAGACCCAGTACTTC
TRBV5-6,TRBJ1-2,.,.,CASSLPRNDGYTF,TGTGCCAGCAGCTTACCGAGGAACGATGGCTACACCTTC
TRBV12-3/TRBV12-4,TRBJ1-5,.,many,CASSQDHSNQPQHF,TGTGCCAGCAGTCAAGACCATAGCAATCAGCCCCAGCATTTT
TRBV6-1,TRBJ2-2,.,.,CASSQRRHGEPYAGELFF,TGTGCCAGCAGCCAACGGAGACATGGGGAACCATACGCCGGGGAGCTGTTTTTT
TRBV29-1,TRBJ1-1,.,.,CSVDPDGNTEAFF,TGCAGCGTTGACCCAGACGGGAACACTGAAGCTTTCTTT
TRBV12-3/TRBV12-4,TRBJ2-1,.,many,CASSPRRDGYNEQFF,TGTGCCAGCAGCCCAAGACGGGACGGTTACAATGAGCAGTTCTTC
TRBV3-1,TRBJ2-3,TRBD2,.,CASSQSSSGRGTDTQYF,TGTGCCAGCAGCCAATCATCTAGCGGGAGGGGCACAGATACGCAGTATTTT